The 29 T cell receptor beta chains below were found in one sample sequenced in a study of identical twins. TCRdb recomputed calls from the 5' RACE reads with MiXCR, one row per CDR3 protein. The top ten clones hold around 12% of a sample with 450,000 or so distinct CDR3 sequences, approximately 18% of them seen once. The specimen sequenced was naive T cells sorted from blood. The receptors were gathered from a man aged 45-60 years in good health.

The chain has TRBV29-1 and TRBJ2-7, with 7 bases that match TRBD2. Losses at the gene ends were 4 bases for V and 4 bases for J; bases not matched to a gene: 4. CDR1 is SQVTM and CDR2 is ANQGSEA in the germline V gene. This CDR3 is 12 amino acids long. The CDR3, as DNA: TGCAGCGTTGGGGCTAGCGGATACGAGCAGTACTTC. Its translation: CSVGASGYEQYF.

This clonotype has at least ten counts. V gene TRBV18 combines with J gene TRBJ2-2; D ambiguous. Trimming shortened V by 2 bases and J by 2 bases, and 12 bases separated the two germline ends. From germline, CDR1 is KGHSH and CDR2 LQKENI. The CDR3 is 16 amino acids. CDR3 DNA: TGTGCCAGCTCACCATACGTGCTGGGCAACACCGGGGAGCTGTTTTTT. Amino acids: CASSPYVLGNTGELFF.

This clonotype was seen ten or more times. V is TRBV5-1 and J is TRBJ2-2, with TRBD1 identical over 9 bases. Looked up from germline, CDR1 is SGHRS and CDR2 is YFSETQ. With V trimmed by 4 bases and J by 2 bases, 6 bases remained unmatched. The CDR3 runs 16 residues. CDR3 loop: CASSPRTGANTGELFF. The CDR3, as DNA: TGCGCCAGCAGCCCCCGGACAGGGGCAAACACCGGGGAGCTGTTTTTT.

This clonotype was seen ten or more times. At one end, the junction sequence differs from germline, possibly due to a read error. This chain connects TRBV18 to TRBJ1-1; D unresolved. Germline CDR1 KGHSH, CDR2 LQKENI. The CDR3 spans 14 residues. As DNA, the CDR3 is TGTGCCAGCGCACCAAAAGGCCTGAACACTGAAGCTTTCTTT. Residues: CASAPKGLNTEAFF.

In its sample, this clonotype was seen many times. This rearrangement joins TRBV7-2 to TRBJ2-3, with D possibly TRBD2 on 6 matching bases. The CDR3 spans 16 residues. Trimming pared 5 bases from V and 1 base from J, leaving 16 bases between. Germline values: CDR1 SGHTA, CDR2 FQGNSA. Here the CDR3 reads CASSIEIAEGTDTQYF. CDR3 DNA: TGTGCCAGCAGCATTGAAATAGCGGAAGGCACAGATACGCAGTATTTT.

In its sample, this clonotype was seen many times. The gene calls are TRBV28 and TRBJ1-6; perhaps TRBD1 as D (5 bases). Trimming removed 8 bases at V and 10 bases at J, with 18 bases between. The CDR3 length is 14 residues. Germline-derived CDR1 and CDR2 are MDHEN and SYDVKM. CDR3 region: CASSSGRGGSPLHF. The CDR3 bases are TGTGCCAGCTCTAGCGGACGGGGGGGATCACCCCTCCACTTT.

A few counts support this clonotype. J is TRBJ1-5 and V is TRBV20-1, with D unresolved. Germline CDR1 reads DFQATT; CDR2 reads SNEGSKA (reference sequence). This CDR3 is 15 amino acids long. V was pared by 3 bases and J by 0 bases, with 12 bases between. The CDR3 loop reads CSASDGSYSNQPQHF. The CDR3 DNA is TGCAGTGCTAGTGATGGCAGTTATAGCAATCAGCCCCAGCATTTT.

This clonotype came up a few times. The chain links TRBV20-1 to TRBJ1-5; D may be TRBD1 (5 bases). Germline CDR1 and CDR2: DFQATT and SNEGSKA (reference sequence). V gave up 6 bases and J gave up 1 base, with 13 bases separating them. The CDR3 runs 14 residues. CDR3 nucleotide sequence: TGCAGTGCGAGGCGTCAGGGCAGCAATCAGCCCCAGCATTTT. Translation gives CSARRQGSNQPQHF.

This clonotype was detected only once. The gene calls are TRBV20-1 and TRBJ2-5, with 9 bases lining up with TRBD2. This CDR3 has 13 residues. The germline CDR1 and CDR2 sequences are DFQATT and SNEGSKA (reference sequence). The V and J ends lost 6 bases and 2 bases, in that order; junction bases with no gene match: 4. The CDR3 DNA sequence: TGCAGTGCAGGACTAGCGTCGCAAGAGACCCAGTACTTC. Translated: CSAGLASQETQYF.

CDR3 amino acids: CASSDGQANTEAFF. CDR3 sequence (DNA): TGTGCCAGCAGTGATGGGCAGGCTAACACTGAAGCTTTCTTT. This chain connects TRBV2 to TRBJ1-1; D is undetermined. V shed 3 bases and J shed 2 bases, with 10 bases lying between them. CDR3 size: 14 residues. Germline V gene data show CDR1 as SNHLY and CDR2 as FYNNEI.

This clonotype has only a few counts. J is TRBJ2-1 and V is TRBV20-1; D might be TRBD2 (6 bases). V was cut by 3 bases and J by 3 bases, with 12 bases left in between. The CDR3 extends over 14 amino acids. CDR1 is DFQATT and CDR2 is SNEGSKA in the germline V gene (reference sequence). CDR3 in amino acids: CSARLRGYYNEQFF. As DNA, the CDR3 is TGCAGTGCTAGGCTGCGGGGATACTACAATGAGCAGTTCTTC.

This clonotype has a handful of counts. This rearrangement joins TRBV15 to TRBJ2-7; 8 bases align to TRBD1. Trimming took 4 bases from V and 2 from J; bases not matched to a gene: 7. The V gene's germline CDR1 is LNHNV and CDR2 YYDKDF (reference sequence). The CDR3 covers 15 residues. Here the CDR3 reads CATSNPRTGPYEQYF. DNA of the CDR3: TGTGCCACCAGCAACCCTCGGACAGGGCCCTACGAGCAGTACTTC.

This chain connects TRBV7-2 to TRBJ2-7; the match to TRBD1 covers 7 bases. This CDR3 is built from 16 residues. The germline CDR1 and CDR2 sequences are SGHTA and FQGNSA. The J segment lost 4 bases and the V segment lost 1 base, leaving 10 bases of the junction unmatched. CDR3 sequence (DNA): TGTGCCAGCAGCTTAGTAGTCGTCCGGGACAGATACGAGCAGTACTTC. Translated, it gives CASSLVVVRDRYEQYF.

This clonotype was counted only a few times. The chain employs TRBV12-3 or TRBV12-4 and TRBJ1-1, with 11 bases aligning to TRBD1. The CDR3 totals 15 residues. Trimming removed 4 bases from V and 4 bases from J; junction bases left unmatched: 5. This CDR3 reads CASSSWTGGITEAFF. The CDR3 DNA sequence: TGTGCCAGCAGTTCTTGGACAGGGGGCATCACTGAAGCTTTCTTT.

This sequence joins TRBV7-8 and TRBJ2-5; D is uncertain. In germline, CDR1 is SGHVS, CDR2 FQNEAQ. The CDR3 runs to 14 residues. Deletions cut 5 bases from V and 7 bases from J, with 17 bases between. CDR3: CASSLPQSIGTQYF. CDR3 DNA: TGTGCCAGCAGCCTCCCTCAATCTATTGGGACCCAGTACTTC.

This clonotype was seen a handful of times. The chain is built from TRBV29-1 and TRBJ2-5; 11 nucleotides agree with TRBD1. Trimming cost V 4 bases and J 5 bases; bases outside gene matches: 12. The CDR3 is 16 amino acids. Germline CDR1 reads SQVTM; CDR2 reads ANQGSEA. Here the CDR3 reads CSVVNAGQGARETQYF. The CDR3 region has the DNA TGCAGCGTTGTAAACGCAGGACAGGGGGCGCGGGAGACCCAGTACTTC. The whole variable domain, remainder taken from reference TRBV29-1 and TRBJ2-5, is SAVISQKPSRDICQRGTSLTIQCQVDSQVTMMFWYRQQPGQSLTLIATANQGSEATYESGFVIDKFPISRPNLTFSTLTVSNMSPEDSSIYLCSVVNAGQGARETQYFGPGTRLLVL.

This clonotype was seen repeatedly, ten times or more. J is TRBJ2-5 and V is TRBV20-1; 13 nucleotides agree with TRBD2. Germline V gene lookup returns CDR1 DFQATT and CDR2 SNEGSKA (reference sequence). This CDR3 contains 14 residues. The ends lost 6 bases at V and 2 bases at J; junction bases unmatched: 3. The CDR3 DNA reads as TGCAGTGCAAGGACTAGCGGGGGACAAGAGACCCAGTACTTC. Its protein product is CSARTSGGQETQYF.

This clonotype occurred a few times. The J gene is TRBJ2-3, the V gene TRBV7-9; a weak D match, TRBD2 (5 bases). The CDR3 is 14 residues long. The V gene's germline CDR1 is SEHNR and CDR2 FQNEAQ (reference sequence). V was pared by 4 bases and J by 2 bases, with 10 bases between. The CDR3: CASSSSGNTDTQYF. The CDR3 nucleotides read TGTGCCAGCAGCTCCTCCGGGAACACAGATACGCAGTATTTT.

CDR3 nucleotides: TGTGCCAGCGCCGACTCTTTCAATGAGCAGTTCTTC. Its protein is CASADSFNEQFF. V gene TRBV28 combines with J gene TRBJ2-1; D is ambiguous. Per the germline V gene, CDR1 is MDHEN and CDR2 is SYDVKM. V was cut by 8 bases and J by 6 bases, with 11 bases left in between. The CDR3 sequence is 12 residues long.

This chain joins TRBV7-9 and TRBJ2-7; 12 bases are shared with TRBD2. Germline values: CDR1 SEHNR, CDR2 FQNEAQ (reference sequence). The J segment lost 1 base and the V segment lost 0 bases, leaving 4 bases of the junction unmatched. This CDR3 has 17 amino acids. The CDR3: CASSLASSGRESYEQYF. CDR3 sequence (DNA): TGTGCCAGCAGCTTAGCGTCTAGCGGGAGGGAGTCCTACGAGCAGTACTTC.

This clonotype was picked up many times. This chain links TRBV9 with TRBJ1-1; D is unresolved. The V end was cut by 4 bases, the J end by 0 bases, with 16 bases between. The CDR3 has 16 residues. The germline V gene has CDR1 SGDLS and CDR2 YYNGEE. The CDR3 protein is CASSPREAGLNTEAFF. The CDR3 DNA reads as TGTGCCAGCAGCCCCCGGGAGGCTGGGCTGAACACTGAAGCTTTCTTT.

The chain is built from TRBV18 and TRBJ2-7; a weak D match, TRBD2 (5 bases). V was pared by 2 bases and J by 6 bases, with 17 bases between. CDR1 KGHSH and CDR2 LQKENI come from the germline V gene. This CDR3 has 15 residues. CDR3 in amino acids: CASSPSGLAAAEQYF. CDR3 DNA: TGTGCCAGCTCACCATCAGGCCTAGCAGCAGCCGAGCAGTACTTC.

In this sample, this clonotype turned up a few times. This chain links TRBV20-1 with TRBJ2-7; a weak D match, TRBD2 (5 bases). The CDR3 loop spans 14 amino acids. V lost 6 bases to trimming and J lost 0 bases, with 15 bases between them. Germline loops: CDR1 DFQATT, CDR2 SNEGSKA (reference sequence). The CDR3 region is CSAQGLLSSYEQYF. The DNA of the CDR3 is TGCAGTGCCCAAGGACTCCTGAGCTCCTACGAGCAGTACTTC.

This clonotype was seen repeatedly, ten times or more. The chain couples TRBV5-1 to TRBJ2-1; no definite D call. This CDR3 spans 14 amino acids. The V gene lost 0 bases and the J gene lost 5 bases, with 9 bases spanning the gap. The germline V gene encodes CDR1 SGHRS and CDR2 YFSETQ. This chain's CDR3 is CASSLALSNNEQFF. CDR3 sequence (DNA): TGCGCCAGCAGCTTGGCCCTCTCGAACAATGAGCAGTTCTTC.

The CDR3 sequence is CASSLARENEQYF. CDR3 DNA sequence: TGTGCCAGCAGCTTAGCCAGGGAAAACGAGCAGTACTTC. The gene calls are TRBV7-2 and TRBJ2-7; the D gene is possibly TRBD1 (5 bases). This CDR3 contains 13 residues. V lost 0 bases and J 5 bases, leaving 8 bases between the germline ends. CDR1 SGHTA and CDR2 FQGNSA come from the germline V gene. Full variable domain (outside the CDR3, taken from reference TRBV7-2 and TRBJ2-7): GAGVSQSPSNKVTEKGKDVELRCDPISGHTALYWYRQSLGQGLEFLIYFQGNSAPDKSGLPSDRFSAERTGGSVSTLTIQRTQQEDSAVYLCASSLARENEQYFGPGTRLTVT.

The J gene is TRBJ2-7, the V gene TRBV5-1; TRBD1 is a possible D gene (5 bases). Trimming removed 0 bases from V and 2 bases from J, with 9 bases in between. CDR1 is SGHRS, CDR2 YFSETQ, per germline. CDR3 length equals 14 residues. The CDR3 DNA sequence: TGCGCCAGCAGCTTGGAGTCAGGGCCCTACGAGCAGTACTTC. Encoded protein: CASSLESGPYEQYF. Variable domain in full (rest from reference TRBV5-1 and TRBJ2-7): KAGVTQTPRYLIKTRGQQVTLSCSPISGHRSVSWYQQTPGQGLQFLFEYFSETQRNKGNFPGRFSGRQFSNSRSEMNVSTLELGDSALYLCASSLESGPYEQYFGPGTRLTVT.

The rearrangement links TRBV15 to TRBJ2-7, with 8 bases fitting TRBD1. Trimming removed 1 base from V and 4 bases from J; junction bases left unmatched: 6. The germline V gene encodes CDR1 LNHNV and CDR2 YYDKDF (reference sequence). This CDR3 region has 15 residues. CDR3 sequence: CATSRGKGQGYEQYF. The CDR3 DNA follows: TGTGCCACCAGCAGAGGAAAAGGACAGGGATACGAGCAGTACTTC.

The CDR3 loop reads CASTSVISYNEQFF. CDR3 DNA sequence: TGTGCCAGCACATCAGTCATCTCCTACAATGAGCAGTTCTTC. This chain links TRBV7-2 with TRBJ2-1, with D uncertain. V lost 7 bases and J lost 0, with 10 bases in between. Germline V gene data show CDR1 as SGHTA and CDR2 as FQGNSA. The CDR3 sequence is 14 residues long.

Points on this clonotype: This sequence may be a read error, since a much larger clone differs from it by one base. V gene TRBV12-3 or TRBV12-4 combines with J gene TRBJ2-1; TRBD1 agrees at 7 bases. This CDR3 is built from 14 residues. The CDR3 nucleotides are TGTACCAGCAGTTGGAAGACAGGGCGAAATGAGCAGTTCTTC. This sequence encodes CTSSWKTGRNEQFF.